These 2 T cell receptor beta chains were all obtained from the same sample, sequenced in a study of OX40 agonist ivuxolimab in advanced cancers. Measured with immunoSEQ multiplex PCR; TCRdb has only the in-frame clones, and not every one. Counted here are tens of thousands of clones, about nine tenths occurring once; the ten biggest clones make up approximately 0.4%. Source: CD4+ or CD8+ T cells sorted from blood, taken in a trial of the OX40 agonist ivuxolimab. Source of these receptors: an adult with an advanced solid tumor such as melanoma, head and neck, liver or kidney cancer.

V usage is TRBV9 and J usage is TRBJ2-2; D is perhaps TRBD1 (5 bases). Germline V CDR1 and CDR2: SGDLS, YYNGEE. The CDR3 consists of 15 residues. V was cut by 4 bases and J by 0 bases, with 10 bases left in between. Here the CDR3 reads CASSLQTANTGELFF. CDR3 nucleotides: TGTGCCAGCAGCCTCCAGACAGCGAACACCGGGGAGCTGTTTTTT.

The CDR3 protein is CASSESGSYGYTF. The CDR3 DNA follows: TGTGCCAGCAGTGAATCAGGAAGCTATGGCTACACCTTC. The gene calls are TRBV25-1 and TRBJ1-2; D is unresolved. Trimming removed 1 base from V and 4 bases from J, with 7 bases in between. CDR1 is MGHDK, CDR2 SYGVNS, per germline. The CDR3 length is 13 residues.